What follows is one TCR beta chain and its context. Its antigen is not known. This entry belongs to a study of T cell clonotyping in hematopoietic cell transplantation. For the study at large: Cytoreduction preceded collection of pretransplant recipient samples.

Indicated time point: recipient sample about 28 days before transplant, after cytoreduction. The V end was cut by 3 bases, the J end by 4 bases, with 10 bases between. The germline V gene encodes CDR1 SGHTA and CDR2 FQGNSA. The CDR3 is made up of 13 amino acids. The data were produced by immunoSEQ multiplex PCR, yet TCRdb's version contains in-frame clones alone and is incomplete. The table shows more than 8,000 clones, with roughly 87% occurring only once. Overall study results and limits: Cells were unsorted, so CD4 and CD8 contributions were not separated. At the given depth, recipient repertoires were over 95% de novo clonotypes.

The chain has TRBV7-2 and TRBJ2-7, with D unresolved. This specimen consisted of peripheral blood mononuclear cells, obtained before stem cell transplant. The receptor comes from a woman in her sixties with acute myeloid leukemia. Some clones in this sample may be carry-over from other donors' samples. The CDR3 sequence is CASSLGRSYEQYV. DNA of the CDR3: TGTGCCAGCAGCTTGGGCAGGTCTTACGAGCAGTACGTC.